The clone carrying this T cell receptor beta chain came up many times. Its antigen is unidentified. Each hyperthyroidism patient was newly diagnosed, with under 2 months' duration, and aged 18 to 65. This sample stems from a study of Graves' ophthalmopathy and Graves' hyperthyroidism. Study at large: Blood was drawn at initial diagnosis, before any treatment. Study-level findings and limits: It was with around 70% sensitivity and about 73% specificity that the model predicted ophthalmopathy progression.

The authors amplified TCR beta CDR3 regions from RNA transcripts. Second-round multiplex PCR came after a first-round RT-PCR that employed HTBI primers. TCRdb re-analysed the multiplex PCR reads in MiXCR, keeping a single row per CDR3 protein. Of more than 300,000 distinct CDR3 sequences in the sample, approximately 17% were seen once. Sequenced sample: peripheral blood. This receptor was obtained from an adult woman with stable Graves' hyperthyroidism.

CDR3 residues: CASTPGSRLAGPDYEQYF. For the CDR3, the DNA is TGTGCCAGCACTCCGGGGAGCAGGCTAGCGGGACCTGATTACGAGCAGTACTTC. The chain has TRBV12-3 or TRBV12-4 and TRBJ2-7; 9 positions agree with TRBD2. With 7 bases clipped from V and 4 bases from J, the junction kept 20 bases outside the gene matches. There are 18 residues in the CDR3.